The 23 T cell receptor beta chains presented below share a single source sample, sequenced in a study of technical replicates of blood from a handful of donors. Data came from immunoSEQ multiplex PCR; TCRdb stores just in-frame clones and leaves some out. The sample lists about 53,000 clones, more than 70% occurring once. Sequenced input: PBMCs. These receptors all come from a human donor in good health. Some clones in this sample may be carry-over from other donors' samples.

The chain links TRBV10-3 to TRBJ1-1, with D maybe TRBD1 (5 bases). The germline V gene encodes CDR1 ENHRY and CDR2 SYGVKD. V lost 2 bases to trimming and J lost 2 bases, with 12 bases between them. This CDR3 has 15 residues. Here the CDR3 reads CAISEARADNTEAFF. In DNA, the CDR3 is TGTGCCATCAGTGAGGCCAGGGCAGACAACACTGAAGCTTTCTTT.

The gene calls are TRBV7-2 and TRBJ2-5; tentative D call: TRBD1 (5 bases). The germline V gene encodes CDR1 SGHTA and CDR2 FQGNSA. The CDR3 totals 14 residues. Between the trimmed V and J ends, which lost 1 base and 1 base, there was a span of 7 bases. CDR3 sequence (DNA): TGTGCCAGCAGCTTAGGACAGACCCAAGAGACCCAGTACTTC. It codes for CASSLGQTQETQYF.

The chain couples TRBV14 to TRBJ2-6; TRBD1 matches at 12 bases. From germline, CDR1 is SGHDN and CDR2 FVKESK. This CDR3 region has 17 residues. Trimming removed 4 bases from V and 1 base from J; junction bases left unmatched: 2. The CDR3 DNA reads as TGTGCCAGCAGCCGGGACAGGGGGCTGTCTGGGGCCAACGTCCTGACTTTC. Its protein is CASSRDRGLSGANVLTF.

The CDR3 sequence is CASSFLTTQDEQYF. The CDR3 DNA sequence: TGTGCCAGCAGCTTCCTGACTACTCAGGACGAGCAGTACTTC. The chain carries TRBV7-9 and TRBJ2-7; TRBD2 might be the D (5 bases). Germline lookup yields CDR1 SEHNR and CDR2 FQNEAQ (reference sequence). This CDR3 has 14 amino acids. Trimming took 3 bases from V and 5 from J, leaving 14 bases between them.

The rearrangement links TRBV6-5 to TRBJ2-7; D may be TRBD2 (6 bases). There are 16 residues in the CDR3. Trimming removed 0 bases from V and 4 bases from J, with 16 bases in between. Germline V lookup: CDR1 MNHEY, CDR2 SVGAGI. This CDR3 is CASSYSQTSLFYEQYF. The CDR3 DNA reads as TGTGCCAGCAGTTACTCGCAAACTAGCCTTTTTTACGAGCAGTACTTC.

This clone was seen only once. The chain couples TRBV30 to TRBJ2-3, with TRBD2 as a possible D gene (5 bases). Germline CDR1 reads GTSNPN; CDR2 reads SVGIG (reference sequence). The CDR3 length is 14 residues. V lost 0 bases and J 4 bases, leaving 11 bases between the germline ends. The chain's CDR3 is CAWSVRGFSDTQYF. The CDR3, as DNA: TGTGCCTGGAGTGTACGGGGTTTCTCAGATACGCAGTATTTT. Based on the CDR3 plus reference TRBV30 and TRBJ2-3, the full variable domain is SQTIHQWPATLVQPVGSPLSLECTVEGTSNPNLYWYRQAAGRGLQLLFYSVGIGQISSEVPQNLSASRPQDRQFILSSKKLLLSDSGFYLCAWSVRGFSDTQYFGPGTRLTVL.

The chain joins TRBV23-1 to TRBJ1-3; 7 bases match TRBD1. TRBV23-1 is annotated as an ORF whose role is uncertain. The trim removed 1 base at V and 5 bases at J, leaving 5 bases unmatched. This CDR3 contains 15 residues. CDR3 sequence (DNA): TGCGCCAGCAGTCAATACGACAGGGATCGAAACACCATATATTTT. Protein product: CASSQYDRDRNTIYF.

This rearrangement joins TRBV6-4 to TRBJ2-3; 8 bases map to TRBD2. This CDR3 is 14 amino acids long. The ends lost 3 bases at V and 4 bases at J; junction bases unmatched: 3. The germline gives CDR1 MRHNA, CDR2 SNTAGT. The CDR3 spells CASSESGSADTQYF. In DNA, the CDR3 is TGTGCCAGCAGTGAAAGCGGGAGTGCAGATACGCAGTATTTT.

The rearrangement uses TRBV5-1 and TRBJ2-1, with TRBD1 as a possible D gene (5 bases). The germline V gene has CDR1 SGHRS and CDR2 YFSETQ. CDR3 length: 15 residues. With 4 bases removed from V and 9 bases from J, the gap between germline ends came to 20 bases. DNA for the CDR3: TGCGCCAGCAGCCCAGGGCTCGCGTTGGGTGTTGAGCAGTTCTTC. Protein product: CASSPGLALGVEQFF.

The rearrangement uses TRBV5-1 and TRBJ2-2; maybe TRBD1 (6 bases). V was clipped by 1 base and J by 4 bases, with 11 bases between them. The CDR3 totals 15 residues. The germline gives CDR1 SGHRS, CDR2 YFSETQ. CDR3 region: CASSLNRERTGELFF. The DNA of the CDR3 is TGCGCCAGCAGCTTGAACAGGGAACGCACCGGGGAGCTGTTTTTT. The entire variable domain, with the rest obtained from reference TRBV5-1 and TRBJ2-2, is as follows: KAGVTQTPRYLIKTRGQQVTLSCSPISGHRSVSWYQQTPGQGLQFLFEYFSETQRNKGNFPGRFSGRQFSNSRSEMNVSTLELGDSALYLCASSLNRERTGELFFGEGSRLTVL.

This sequence joins TRBV4-1 and TRBJ1-2; D is unclear. Germline values: CDR1 MGHRA, CDR2 YSYEKL. The CDR3 spans 12 residues. Trimming stripped 1 base from V and 5 bases from J, with 5 bases between. CDR3 sequence reads: CASSQASYGYTF. The CDR3 DNA sequence: TGCGCCAGCAGCCAAGCGTCTTATGGCTACACCTTC.

The chain recombines TRBV6-5 with TRBJ1-1, with a tentative D call TRBD1 (5 bases). The germline gives CDR1 MNHEY, CDR2 SVGAGI. V lost 0 bases and J lost 3, with 8 bases in between. The CDR3 totals 14 residues. The CDR3 DNA sequence: TGTGCCAGCAGTTACTCCCTGGGGCACACTGAAGCTTTCTTT. Its translation: CASSYSLGHTEAFF.

This chain joins TRBV9 and TRBJ2-2, with a possible D match to TRBD2 (6 bases). In germline, CDR1 is SGDLS, CDR2 YYNGEE. The CDR3 sequence is 17 residues long. Trimming cost V 3 bases and J 5 bases, with 20 bases left between them. The CDR3, as DNA: TGTGCCAGCAGCGGAGCCAGGTTTCGGGGGACTACCGGGGAGCTGTTTTTT. This codes for CASSGARFRGTTGELFF.

The chain couples TRBV7-2 to TRBJ2-5, with TRBD2 matching 12 bases. Losses at the gene ends were 0 bases for V and 2 bases for J; bases not matched to a gene: 4. The CDR3 has 17 amino acids. The germline V gene encodes CDR1 SGHTA and CDR2 FQGNSA. The CDR3 protein is CASSLASSGGGQETQYF. The CDR3 bases are TGTGCCAGCAGCTTAGCGTCTAGCGGGGGGGGGCAAGAGACCCAGTACTTC.

The chain is built from TRBV6-5 and TRBJ2-1, with D perhaps matching TRBD2 (5 bases). The CDR3 has 14 amino acids. CDR1 MNHEY and CDR2 SVGAGI come from the germline V gene. V was trimmed by 0 bases and J by 6 bases, leaving 9 bases between them. The chain's CDR3 is CASSYSRLANEQFF. The CDR3 DNA follows: TGTGCCAGCAGTTACTCGAGGCTAGCCAATGAGCAGTTCTTC.

The V gene is TRBV20-1, the J gene TRBJ1-2; D perhaps matches TRBD1 (6 bases). From germline, CDR1 is DFQATT and CDR2 SNEGSKA (reference sequence). Trimming stripped 5 bases from V and 8 bases from J, with 9 bases between. There are 10 residues in the CDR3. The CDR3 DNA sequence: TGCAGTGCTCACAGGGTGGGCTACACCTTC. Translated: CSAHRVGYTF.

This clone has just a few counts. J is TRBJ1-2 and V is TRBV13, with 7 bases aligning to TRBD1. The CDR3 has 15 amino acids. Looked up from germline, CDR1 is PRHDT and CDR2 is FYEKMQ (reference sequence). Trimming cost V 3 bases and J 2 bases; bases outside gene matches: 6. CDR3 DNA sequence: TGTGCCAGCAGCTTTGACCGGGACAGCAACTATGGCTACACCTTC. It encodes CASSFDRDSNYGYTF.

This rearrangement joins TRBV4-3 to TRBJ2-2; TRBD2 aligns across 8 bases. The CDR3 length is 16 residues. Trimming removed 0 bases from V and 4 bases from J; junction bases left unmatched: 4. The germline CDR1 and CDR2 sequences are LGHNA and YSLEER. The CDR3 protein is CASSQDALAGTGELFF. The CDR3 nucleotides are TGCGCCAGCAGCCAAGATGCCCTAGCGGGCACCGGGGAGCTGTTTTTT.

V and J are TRBV19 and TRBJ2-7; a possible D gene is TRBD2 (7 bases). The CDR3 has 15 amino acids. The ends were cut back, 1 base at V and 1 base at J, with 11 bases in the middle. CDR1 is LNHDA and CDR2 is SQIVND in the germline V gene (reference sequence). The CDR3 nucleotides read TGTGCCAGTAGTATAGCGGGGGGCTGGTCCTACGAGCAGTACTTC. Its protein product is CASSIAGGWSYEQYF. Complete variable domain (other parts from reference TRBV19 and TRBJ2-7): DGGITQSPKYLFRKEGQNVTLSCEQNLNHDAMYWYRQDPGQGLRLIYYSQIVNDFQKGDIAEGYSVSREKKESFPLTVTSAQKNPTAFYLCASSIAGGWSYEQYFGPGTRLTVT.

The count of this clone is one. The chain has TRBV7-8 and TRBJ2-1; the D gene is possibly TRBD2 (5 bases). V was cut by 3 bases and J by 6 bases, with 12 bases left in between. This CDR3 has 14 residues. Germline CDR1 reads SGHVS; CDR2 reads FQNEAQ. The CDR3 coding sequence is TGTGCCAGCAGCTTCCTAACTAGTAGCAATGAGCAGTTCTTC. It specifies CASSFLTSSNEQFF.

The chain combines TRBV2 with TRBJ2-7; TRBD1 aligns across 7 bases. CDR1 and CDR2 (germline): SNHLY, FYNNEI. Trimming cost V 8 bases and J 2 bases; bases outside gene matches: 3. The CDR3 totals 12 residues. In nucleotides, the CDR3 is TGTGCCAGCGGGCAGGGGGCCTACGAGCAGTACTTC. Amino acid sequence: CASGQGAYEQYF.

This clone was observed a handful of times. The chain combines TRBV23-1 with TRBJ1-5; perhaps TRBD1 as D (5 bases). TRBV23-1 is noted as an ORF with a role that remains uncertain. V was trimmed by 3 bases and J by 0 bases, leaving 15 bases between them. The CDR3 sequence is 17 residues long. The CDR3 DNA follows: TGCGCCAGCAGTCACCGAACCAGGGCTTATAGCAATCAGCCCCAGCATTTT. Encoded protein: CASSHRTRAYSNQPQHF.

The rearrangement joins TRBV4-1 to TRBJ2-5, with 12 bases fitting TRBD2. CDR1 MGHRA and CDR2 YSYEKL come from the germline V gene. The trim removed 2 bases at V and 5 bases at J, leaving 6 bases unmatched. The CDR3 sequence is 16 residues long. CDR3 region: CASSQPTSGSGETQYF. CDR3 coding DNA: TGCGCCAGCAGCCAACCGACTAGCGGGAGCGGGGAGACCCAGTACTTC.